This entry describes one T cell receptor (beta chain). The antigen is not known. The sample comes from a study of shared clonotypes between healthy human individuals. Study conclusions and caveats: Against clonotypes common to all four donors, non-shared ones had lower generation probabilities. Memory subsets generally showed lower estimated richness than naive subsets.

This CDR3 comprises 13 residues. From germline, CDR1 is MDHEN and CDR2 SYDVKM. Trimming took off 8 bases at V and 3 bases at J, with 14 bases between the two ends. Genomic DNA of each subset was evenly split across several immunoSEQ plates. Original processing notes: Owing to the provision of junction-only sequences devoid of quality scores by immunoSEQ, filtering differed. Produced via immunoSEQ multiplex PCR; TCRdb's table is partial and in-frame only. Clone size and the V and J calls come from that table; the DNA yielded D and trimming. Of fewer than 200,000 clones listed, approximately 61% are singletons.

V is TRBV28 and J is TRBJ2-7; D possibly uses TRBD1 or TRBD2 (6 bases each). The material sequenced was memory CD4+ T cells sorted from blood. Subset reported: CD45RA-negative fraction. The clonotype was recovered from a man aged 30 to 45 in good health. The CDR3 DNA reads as TGTGCCAGCTCCCGAGGGGGGAACTACGAGCAGTACTTC. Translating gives CASSRGGNYEQYF.